The 20 T cell receptor beta chains in this list originate from one sample, sequenced in a study of cytomegalovirus exposure and HLA in healthy donors. Both 60 Vbeta primers and 13 Jbeta primers went into the PCR. Profiling relied on immunoSEQ multiplex PCR, and the TCRdb table lists in-frame clones only, not all of them. This sample's table has tens of thousands of clones. Material for sequencing was PBMCs. These receptors came from a woman in her sixties in good health and CMV-seronegative.

This chain links TRBV2 with TRBJ1-6, with D maybe TRBD1 (6 bases). This CDR3 contains 16 residues. Germline CDR1 is SNHLY and CDR2 is FYNNEI. Trimming left V 5 bases short and J 6 bases short, with 17 bases between. CDR3 loop: CASSRSTGSSNSPLHF. The CDR3 bases are TGTGCCAGCAGTCGAAGTACAGGGTCGAGTAATTCACCCCTCCACTTT.

V and J are TRBV9 and TRBJ1-2; no clear D. CDR1 and CDR2 (germline): SGDLS, YYNGEE. The CDR3 is 14 residues long. V was trimmed by 3 bases and J by 5 bases, leaving 14 bases between them. In nucleotides, the CDR3 is TGTGCCAGCAGCGCCGCCTCTAGGAGGTATGGCTACACCTTC. Amino acids: CASSAASRRYGYTF.

The V call is TRBV7-8, the J call TRBJ2-2; tentatively, D is TRBD1 (7 bases). There are 17 residues in the CDR3. Trimming cost V 5 bases and J 3 bases, with 19 bases left between them. CDR1 and CDR2 (germline): SGHVS, FQNEAQ. The CDR3, as DNA: TGTGCCAGCAGCCTGTGGACAGGCGGCGGGGACACCGGGGAGCTGTTTTTT. The encoded protein is CASSLWTGGGDTGELFF.

V is TRBV5-5 and J is TRBJ2-1; 7 positions match TRBD2. Germline CDR1 reads SGHKS; CDR2 reads YYEKEE (reference sequence). The CDR3 has 18 amino acids. Losses at the gene ends were 7 bases for V and 0 bases for J; bases not matched to a gene: 16. The CDR3 loop reads CASVAFLSGETSYNEQFF. In DNA form, the CDR3 reads TGTGCCAGCGTTGCCTTTTTGAGCGGGGAGACCTCCTACAATGAGCAGTTCTTC. Looking up the rest from reference TRBV5-5 and TRBJ2-1 gives the full variable domain: DAGVTQSPTHLIKTRGQQVTLRCSPISGHKSVSWYQQVLGQGPQFIFQYYEKEERGRGNFPDRFSARQFPNYSSELNVNALLLGDSALYLCASVAFLSGETSYNEQFFGPGTRLTVL.

The CDR3 DNA follows: TGTGCCAGCAAAAGATCCGGTGTCGCTGAAGCTTTCTTT. Amino acid sequence: CASKRSGVAEAFF. The rearrangement links TRBV6-1 to TRBJ1-1; D is unresolved. The CDR3 runs 13 residues. V dropped 7 bases and J dropped 6 bases, with 15 bases sitting between them. The germline V gene has CDR1 MNHNS and CDR2 SASEGT.

The chain links TRBV9 to TRBJ2-1; TRBD2 aligns across 10 bases. The trim removed 0 bases at V and 4 bases at J, leaving 7 bases unmatched. Germline V gives CDR1 SGDLS, CDR2 YYNGEE. The CDR3 spans 17 residues. CDR3 residues: CASSVEYGTSAYNEQFF. The CDR3 nucleotides are TGTGCCAGCAGCGTAGAATACGGGACTAGCGCTTACAATGAGCAGTTCTTC.

This rearrangement joins TRBV7-2 to TRBJ2-3; a possible D gene is TRBD1 (6 bases). V was clipped by 4 bases and J by 2 bases, with 10 bases between them. This CDR3 region has 14 residues. CDR1 is SGHTA and CDR2 is FQGNSA in the germline V gene. Here the CDR3 DNA reads TGTGCCAGCAGCTCCAACAGGGACACAGATACGCAGTATTTT. It yields the protein CASSSNRDTDTQYF.

V and J are TRBV2 and TRBJ2-7; 7 bases fit TRBD1. The CDR3 covers 13 residues. The V segment lost 6 bases and the J segment 2 bases; nucleotides outside the gene matches: 4. Germline V gene sequence: CDR1 SNHLY, CDR2 FYNNEI. For the CDR3, the DNA is TGTGCCAGCAGAGAGGGACAGCCCTACGAGCAGTACTTC. Translated, it gives CASREGQPYEQYF.

The chain uses TRBV28 and TRBJ2-2; 9 bases agree with TRBD1. The CDR3 totals 15 residues. The V segment lost 5 bases and the J segment 5 bases; nucleotides outside the gene matches: 6. The germline gives CDR1 MDHEN, CDR2 SYDVKM. The CDR3 region has the DNA TGTGCCAGCAGTCCCAACAGGGGGCGGACCGGGGAGCTGTTTTTT. Translation: CASSPNRGRTGELFF. The whole variable domain, filled in from reference TRBV28 and TRBJ2-2, reads DVKVTQSSRYLVKRTGEKVFLECVQDMDHENMFWYRQDPGLGLRLIYFSYDVKMKEKGDIPEGYSVSREKKERFSLILESASTNQTSMYLCASSPNRGRTGELFFGEGSRLTVL.

This chain joins TRBV5-4 and TRBJ2-1; 7 nucleotides line up with TRBD2. This CDR3 contains 17 residues. Germline loops: CDR1 SGHNT, CDR2 YYREEE (reference sequence). V lost 1 base, J lost 4 bases, and 11 bases stayed unmatched. CDR3 protein: CASSLPTLAVSYNEQFF. The CDR3 DNA sequence: TGTGCCAGCAGCTTGCCTACTCTAGCGGTTTCTTACAATGAGCAGTTCTTC.

The chain links TRBV2 to TRBJ1-2; D is perhaps TRBD1 (5 bases). V lost 1 base and J lost 8, with 11 bases in between. The length of the CDR3 is 13 residues. From germline, CDR1 is SNHLY and CDR2 FYNNEI. The CDR3 coding sequence is TGTGCCAGCAGTGAAGAGCTGCGGGACGGCTACACCTTC. It yields the protein CASSEELRDGYTF.

CDR3 loop: CATREGGVNTEAFF. CDR3 in DNA: TGTGCCACCAGAGAGGGAGGGGTTAACACTGAAGCTTTCTTT. The V and J genes are TRBV19 and TRBJ1-1; D may be TRBD1 (5 bases). Per germline, CDR1 LNHDA and CDR2 SQIVND (reference sequence). This CDR3 contains 14 residues. V dropped 10 bases and J dropped 2 bases, with 17 bases sitting between them.

V and J are TRBV7-2 and TRBJ1-3; no firm D call. The CDR3 consists of 17 residues. Germline CDR1 reads SGHTA; CDR2 reads FQGNSA. V was pared by 1 base and J by 0 bases, with 13 bases between. The CDR3 DNA is TGTGCCAGCAGCTTAGTTGGTGGGGAGCTCTCTGGAAACACCATATATTTT. It codes for CASSLVGGELSGNTIYF.

The chain has TRBV2 and TRBJ2-1; tentative D call: TRBD1 (6 bases). From germline, CDR1 is SNHLY and CDR2 FYNNEI. CDR3 size: 15 residues. The ends were cut back, 3 bases at V and 4 bases at J, with 13 bases in the middle. CDR3 in DNA: TGTGCCAGCAGTGATCGGCAGGGGCCTTACAATGAGCAGTTCTTC. It specifies CASSDRQGPYNEQFF.

The CDR3 sequence: CASSPEVGLNTEAFF. The CDR3 nucleotides read TGTGCCAGCAGCCCCGAGGTCGGACTTAACACTGAAGCTTTCTTT. V and J are TRBV28 and TRBJ1-1; D unresolved. CDR1 MDHEN and CDR2 SYDVKM come from the germline V gene. This CDR3 contains 15 residues. The V end was cut by 6 bases, the J end by 2 bases, with 16 bases between.

The rearrangement links TRBV19 to TRBJ2-4, with 8 bases aligning to TRBD2. CDR3 length equals 13 residues. Germline V lookup: CDR1 LNHDA, CDR2 SQIVND (reference sequence). V gave up 8 bases and J gave up 9 bases; unmatched junction bases: 9. CDR3 sequence: CASGLAGRGIQYF. The CDR3 DNA sequence: TGTGCCAGTGGGCTAGCGGGTCGGGGCATTCAGTACTTC. The full variable domain, rest sourced from reference TRBV19 and TRBJ2-4, is DGGITQSPKYLFRKEGQNVTLSCEQNLNHDAMYWYRQDPGQGLRLIYYSQIVNDFQKGDIAEGYSVSREKKESFPLTVTSAQKNPTAFYLCASGLAGRGIQYFGAGTRLSVL.

The chain recombines TRBV4-1 with TRBJ2-1; 12 bases are shared with TRBD2. The germline gives CDR1 MGHRA, CDR2 YSYEKL. This CDR3 spans 20 amino acids. V was pared by 1 base and J by 0 bases, with 10 bases of the junction left unmatched. The CDR3 DNA sequence: TGCGCCAGCAGCCAAGTAGGGCTAGCGGGAGGGAAGAGCTCCTACAATGAGCAGTTCTTC. This encodes CASSQVGLAGGKSSYNEQFF.

The chain employs TRBV5-1 and TRBJ2-7, with 8 bases fitting TRBD2. Germline-derived CDR1 and CDR2 are SGHRS and YFSETQ. This CDR3 region has 14 residues. J lost 6 bases, V lost 2 bases, and 7 bases had no gene match. In nucleotides, the CDR3 is TGCGCCAGCAGCTTCGAAGCGGGAGTAACCGAGCAGTACTTC. Translation: CASSFEAGVTEQYF.

This chain links TRBV19 with TRBJ2-1, with 11 bases lining up with TRBD2. The CDR3 is made up of 14 amino acids. With 5 bases clipped from V and 5 bases from J, the junction kept 2 bases outside the gene matches. Germline CDR1 LNHDA, CDR2 SQIVND (reference sequence). Written as DNA, the CDR3 is TGTGCCAGTAGTGGGACTAGCGGTAACAATGAGCAGTTCTTC. Translated, it gives CASSGTSGNNEQFF.

J is TRBJ2-1 and V is TRBV27; TRBD2 might be the D (6 bases). The CDR3 totals 16 residues. V lost 6 bases and J lost 4, with 19 bases in between. Germline assignment: CDR1 MNHEY and CDR2 SMNVEV (reference sequence). Written as DNA, the CDR3 is TGTGCCAGCAGCCCCAGTAGCGGTGAGGATTACAATGAGCAGTTCTTC. Its translation: CASSPSSGEDYNEQFF.